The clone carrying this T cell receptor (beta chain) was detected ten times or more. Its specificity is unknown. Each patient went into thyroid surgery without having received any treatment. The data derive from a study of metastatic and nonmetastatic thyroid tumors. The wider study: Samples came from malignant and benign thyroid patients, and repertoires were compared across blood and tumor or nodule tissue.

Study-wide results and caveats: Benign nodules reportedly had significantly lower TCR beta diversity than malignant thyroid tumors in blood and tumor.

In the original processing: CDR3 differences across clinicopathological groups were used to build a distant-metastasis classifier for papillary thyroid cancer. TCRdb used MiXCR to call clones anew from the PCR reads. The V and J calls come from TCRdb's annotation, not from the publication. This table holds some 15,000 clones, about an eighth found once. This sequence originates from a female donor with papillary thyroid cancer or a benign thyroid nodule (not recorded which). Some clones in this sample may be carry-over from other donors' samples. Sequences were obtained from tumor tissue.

In DNA form, the CDR3 reads TGCAGTGCTAGGGGGGGCAAGACAGGCCCGAGGGGCATTCAGTACTTC. Protein sequence: CSARGGKTGPRGIQYF. The V call is TRBV20-1, the J call TRBJ2-4; D might be TRBD1 or TRBD2, each matching 6 bases. V was pared by 3 bases and J by 9 bases, with 24 bases between. CDR1 is DFQATT, CDR2 SNEGSKA, per germline (reference sequence). The CDR3 runs 16 residues.